Sequencing of this T cell receptor beta chain was carried out in a study of blood T cells in healthy people across ages. Trimming cost V 8 bases and J 7 bases; bases outside gene matches: 6. The CDR3 runs to 13 residues. This clonotype was observed many times. Together with a sample-barcoded 5' primer, a J-beta primer mix was included in a second PCR lasting about 6 to 11 cycles. TCRdb analysed the 5' RACE reads with MiXCR anew, one entry per CDR3 protein. The sample contains some 750,000 distinct CDR3 sequences, 22% of which appear only once. The TCR originated in a man in his 70s in good health. The chain has TRBV12-3 or TRBV12-4 and TRBJ2-1, with 9 bases identical to TRBD2. The sequenced sample consisted of blood. As DNA, the CDR3 is TGTGCCAGCCAGCGGGGGGCGGGGAATGAGCAGTTCTTC. It is translated as CASQRGAGNEQFF.